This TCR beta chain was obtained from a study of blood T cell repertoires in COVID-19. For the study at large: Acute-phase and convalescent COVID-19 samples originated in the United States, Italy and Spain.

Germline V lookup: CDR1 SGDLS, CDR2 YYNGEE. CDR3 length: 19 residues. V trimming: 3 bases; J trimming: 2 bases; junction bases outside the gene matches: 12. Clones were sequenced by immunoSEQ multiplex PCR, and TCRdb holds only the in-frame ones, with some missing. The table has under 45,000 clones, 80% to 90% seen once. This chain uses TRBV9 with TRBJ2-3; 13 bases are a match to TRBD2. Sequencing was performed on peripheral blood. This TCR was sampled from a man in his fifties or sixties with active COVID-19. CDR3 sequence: CASSDYQGLAGETTDTQYF. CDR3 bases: TGTGCCAGCAGCGATTACCAAGGACTAGCGGGAGAGACCACAGATACGCAGTATTTT. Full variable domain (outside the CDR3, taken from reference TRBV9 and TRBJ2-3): DSGVTQTPKHLITATGQRVTLRCSPRSGDLSVYWYQQSLDQGLQFLIQYYNGEERAKGNILERFSAQQFPDLHSELNLSSLELGDSALYFCASSDYQGLAGETTDTQYFGPGTRLTVL.